Listed below are T cell receptor beta chains from one sample, sequenced in a study of T cell repertoires in cytomegalovirus infection. TCRdb called the reads again in MiXCR, with one record for every CDR3 protein. The sample shows about 34,000 distinct CDR3 sequences, approximately 52% of them seen only once. Their cognate antigens are unknown. The sequencing used CD8+ T cells from cultured PBMCs, collected from culture after CMV antigen stimulation. The source is a human donor in good health (CMV status not recorded). Some clones in this sample may be carry-over from other donors' samples. Both conserved end residues are part of each CDR3. A D gene is named only where the DNA matches it firmly. Some rows mark clone size as missing; the rest say once, few, many or name a class of expanded clone.

TRBV7-9	many	TRBJ1-1	15	TRBD1	TGTGCCAGCAGATCCGGGACAGGGACGAACACTGAAGCTTTCTTT	CASRSGTGTNTEAFF
TRBV7-2	many	TRBJ1-2	12	NA	TGTGCCAGCAGCACCTCTTTAAGGGGCTACACCTTC	CASSTSLRGYTF
TRBV7-8	many	TRBJ2-7	18	TRBD1	TGTGCCAGCAGTAAATTCGGACAGGGGGATTCCAGCTCCTACGAGCAGTACTTC	CASSKFGQGDSSSYEQYF
TRBV6-1	NA	TRBJ2-5	13	TRBD1	TGTGCCAGCAGTCATGACAGGGGGCGGACCCAGTACTTC	CASSHDRGRTQYF
TRBV6-6	NA	TRBJ1-4	15	TRBD1	TGTGCCAGCAGCCTTACAGGGGGCCTCGGCGAAAAACTGTTTTTT	CASSLTGGLGEKLFF
TRBV7-6	few	TRBJ2-1	16	TRBD2	TGTGCCAGCAGCTTAGCTATCGGACTAGCGGAGTCTGAGCAGTTCTTC	CASSLAIGLAESEQFF
TRBV7-8	few	TRBJ2-1	17	TRBD2	TGTGCCAGCAGCTCTTCGGGACTAGCGGGAGTAGGGAATGAGCAGTTCTTC	CASSSSGLAGVGNEQFF
TRBV6-6	NA	TRBJ1-2	13	TRBD1	TGTGCCAGCAGCACACAGGGGTTAGGAGGCTACACCTTC	CASSTQGLGGYTF
TRBV7-6	NA	TRBJ1-1	14	NA	TGTGCCAGCAGCCCAACGGGGATGAACACTGAAGCTTTCTTT	CASSPTGMNTEAFF
TRBV11-2	few	TRBJ2-7	16	TRBD2	TGTGCCAGCAGCTTATTGAAGCGGGGGGACTCCTACGAGCAGTACTTC	CASSLLKRGDSYEQYF
TRBV28	NA	TRBJ2-7	12	NA	TGTGCCAGCAGTTTGGCGGGTCGAGAGCAGTACTTC	CASSLAGREQYF
TRBV6-2/TRBV6-3	NA	TRBJ2-7	12	NA	TGTGCCAGCAGTTACCCCCCCCCCGATTTGTACTTC	CASSYPPPDLYF
TRBV28	many	TRBJ2-1	15	TRBD1	TGTGCCAGCAGTTTCCCCGGGACAGGGGGCAATGAGCAGTTCTTC	CASSFPGTGGNEQFF
TRBV27	few	TRBJ1-5	14	NA	TGTGCCAGCAGTTTGGGGCCAGTCAATCAGCCCCAGCATTTT	CASSLGPVNQPQHF
TRBV12-3/TRBV12-4	NA	TRBJ2-7	15	NA	TGTGCCAGCAGTTTTAGTGGGCGGGAAGCGGCCGAGCAGTACTTC	CASSFSGREAAEQYF
TRBV2	NA	TRBJ1-4	16	TRBD1	TGTGCCAGCAAAAGGGGGCTCTCATCAACTAATGAAAAACTGTTTTTT	CASKRGLSSTNEKLFF
TRBV7-8	NA	TRBJ2-2	15	NA	TGTGCCAGCAGCCTGAGATCCCCGAACACCGGGGAGCTGTTTTTT	CASSLRSPNTGELFF
TRBV7-2	few	TRBJ1-3	15	NA	TGTGCCAGCAGCAGGAGAGGGACCGCTGGAAACACCATATATTTT	CASSRRGTAGNTIYF
TRBV7-9	NA	TRBJ2-1	16	NA	TGTGCCAGCAGCTTGATGGGGGTATGCACCTACAATGAGCAGTTCTTC	CASSLMGVCTYNEQFF
TRBV10-3	NA	TRBJ1-5	13	NA	TGTGCCATCAAACGCGGCCGGAATCAGCCCCAGCATTTT	CAIKRGRNQPQHF
TRBV7-6	NA	TRBJ2-2	16	TRBD1	TGTGCCAGCATTCTTACACCGACAGGGTTCTCCGGGGAGCTGTTTTTT	CASILTPTGFSGELFF
TRBV27	once	TRBJ2-7	16	TRBD2	TGTGCCAGCAGTTTTGGTCGCCTAGCGGAAGACTACGAGCAGTACTTC	CASSFGRLAEDYEQYF
TRBV20-1	NA	TRBJ2-1	15	NA	TGCAGGGCTAGAGGTTTAGCGGATTCCTACAATGAGCAGTTCTTC	CRARGLADSYNEQFF
TRBV20-1	NA	TRBJ2-1	10	NA	TGCAGTGCTATCTACAATGAGCAGTTCTTC	CSAIYNEQFF
TRBV9	NA	TRBJ1-2	14	NA	TGTGCCAGCACCGCGGGGTCCAATTCCTATGGCTACACCTTC	CASTAGSNSYGYTF
TRBV10-3	NA	TRBJ1-2	14	NA	TGTGCCATCAGCGAGGAGGCAGGGCACTATGGCTACACCTTC	CAISEEAGHYGYTF
TRBV20-1	NA	TRBJ2-7	14	TRBD2	TGCAGTGCTAGAGTTTTAGGACTAGAGTCCGAGCAGTACTTC	CSARVLGLESEQYF
TRBV4-3	NA	TRBJ1-2	13	NA	TGCGCCAGCAGCCGCGATATGACTATTGGCTACACCTTC	CASSRDMTIGYTF
TRBV27	NA	TRBJ2-1	16	TRBD1	TGTGCCAGCAGTCCAATACAGGGGAACCCTTACAATGAGCAGTTCTTC	CASSPIQGNPYNEQFF
TRBV27	NA	TRBJ1-6	14	NA	TGTGCCAGCAGTTTAGGGGGAGTGGGGTCACCCCTCCACTTT	CASSLGGVGSPLHF
TRBV11-1	few	TRBJ2-5	15	NA	TGTGCCAGCAGCTTAACATATTACCCGGGGGAGACCCAGTACTTC	CASSLTYYPGETQYF
TRBV7-8	few	TRBJ2-7	15	TRBD1	TGTGCCAGCAGCCACAGGGGAGATAGCTCCTACGAGCAGTACTTC	CASSHRGDSSYEQYF